The subject of this entry is one T cell receptor beta chain. The sample belongs to a study of T cell clones after liver transplantation. Study in general: Samples came from ITN030ST, which attempted immunosuppression withdrawal within 2 years of liver transplantation. Standard immunosuppression, with no induction, continued until 12-24 months after transplant. Patients counted as tolerant after at least one year off all immunosuppression, enzymes not exceeding twice normal.

Germline V gene sequence: CDR1 SGHTA, CDR2 FQGNSA. Trimming took off 5 bases at V and 5 bases at J, with 21 bases between the two ends. The CDR3 is 16 residues long. Some clones are missing from TCRdb's copy, which holds only in-frame ones; the method was immunoSEQ multiplex PCR. The sample consists of 20,000 to 30,000 clones, 55% to 75% of them appearing once. The genes are TRBV7-2 and TRBJ2-5; a possible D gene is TRBD2 (5 bases). Specimen: CD4+ T cells from blood, collected before liver transplant. This receptor was identified in a human donor who received a liver transplant. Here the CDR3 DNA reads TGTGCCAGCAGCCCCCCCGGACTTAGGATCGTGGAGACCCAGTACTTC. Translated: CASSPPGLRIVETQYF.